Below, 21 T cell receptor beta chains from the same sample are listed, as sequenced in a study of cytomegalovirus exposure and HLA in healthy donors (TCRdb year 2017). The library was obtained by the immunoSEQ multiplex PCR assay. For the multiplex PCR, a mixture combining 60 forward primers for TCR Vbeta segments and 13 reverse primers for TCR Jbeta segments was used. Sourced from immuneACCESS, this table was stored by TCRdb with only in-frame sequences that have V and J called. A share of the clones is absent; for the studies checked, an unresolved V gene accounts for under half, and the remainder has no known explanation. In this sample the table shows fewer than 300,000 clones, around 86% of which occur a single time. Of the sample, around 4.2% falls within the top ten clones. The specimen sequenced was PBMCs. Receptor source: a man between 35 and 55 years old in good health and CMV-seropositive.

A few counts support this clone. The CDR3 loop is CASSTGSQTEAFF. The CDR3 coding sequence is TGTGCCAGCAGTACAGGGTCGCAGACTGAAGCTTTCTTT. The chain employs TRBV6-1 and TRBJ1-1; D perhaps matches TRBD1 (6 bases). V lost 5 bases and J lost 5, with 12 bases in between. The CDR3 totals 13 residues. CDR1 is MNHNS and CDR2 is SASEGT in the germline V gene.

J is TRBJ2-1 and V is TRBV20-1, with D maybe TRBD2 (5 bases). Trimming took 3 bases from V and 12 from J, leaving 12 bases between them. Germline V gene lookup returns CDR1 DFQATT and CDR2 SNEGSKA (reference sequence). This CDR3 comprises 11 residues. The CDR3 DNA reads as TGCAGTGCTAGTACACTACGGGGGCAGTTCTTC. It translates to CSASTLRGQFF.

The chain's CDR3 is CASSEGQGMTNEKLFF. CDR3 bases: TGTGCCAGCAGTGAAGGACAGGGGATGACTAATGAAAAACTGTTTTTT. V is TRBV6-1 and J is TRBJ1-4, with 8 bases matching TRBD1. CDR3 length equals 16 residues. Germline V gene lookup returns CDR1 MNHNS and CDR2 SASEGT. The ends lost 1 base at V and 2 bases at J; junction bases unmatched: 3.

This clone has only one observation. This chain connects TRBV18 to TRBJ1-2; TRBD1 matches at 7 bases. The V gene's germline CDR1 is KGHSH and CDR2 LQKENI. Germline trimming cut 2 bases from V and 4 bases from J; bases unmatched to any gene: 7. This CDR3 is built from 15 residues. This CDR3 reads CASSPRGRDSYGYTF. CDR3 nucleotide sequence: TGTGCCAGCTCACCAAGGGGGCGCGATAGCTATGGCTACACCTTC. Together with reference TRBV18 and TRBJ1-2, the CDR3 gives the full variable domain: NAGVMQNPRHLVRRRGQEARLRCSPMKGHSHVYWYRQLPEEGLKFMVYLQKENIIDESGMPKERFSAEFPKEGPSILRIQQVVRGDSAAYFCASSPRGRDSYGYTFGSGTRLTVV.

The rearrangement uses TRBV6-5 and TRBJ2-7; 8 bases line up with TRBD2. Per the germline V gene, CDR1 is MNHEY and CDR2 is SVGAGI. After removal of 4 bases from V and 7 bases from J, the junction contained 15 bases not matched to a gene. CDR3 size: 16 residues. The CDR3 sequence: CASSSRAGGGGGEQYF. Here the CDR3 DNA reads TGTGCCAGCAGTTCCCGGGCGGGAGGAGGCGGCGGGGAGCAGTACTTC.

A single count supports this clone. The chain has TRBV27 and TRBJ2-7, with 10 bases identical to TRBD2. J gave up 6 bases and V 6 bases, and 5 bases lay outside the gene matches. Looked up from germline, CDR1 is MNHEY and CDR2 is SMNVEV (reference sequence). There are 13 residues in the CDR3. Here the CDR3 DNA reads TGTGCCAGCAGCCTAGCGGGAGATGGCGAGCAGTACTTC. Translating it yields CASSLAGDGEQYF.

The chain joins TRBV5-1 to TRBJ1-2; D not certain. From germline, CDR1 is SGHRS and CDR2 YFSETQ. Trimming shortened V by 0 bases and J by 4 bases, and 10 bases separated the two germline ends. This CDR3 contains 14 residues. The CDR3 loop is CASSLGQSSYGYTF. Written as DNA, the CDR3 is TGCGCCAGCAGCTTGGGGCAGTCAAGCTATGGCTACACCTTC.

CDR3 sequence (DNA): TGTGCCTGGAGTGACTCGAACAGGGGCTACGAGCAGTACTTC. Translated: CAWSDSNRGYEQYF. The chain links TRBV30 to TRBJ2-7; 7 bases agree with TRBD1. J was trimmed by 3 bases and V by 1 base; bases with no gene match: 6. Germline V gene data show CDR1 as GTSNPN and CDR2 as SVGIG (reference sequence). The CDR3 extends over 14 amino acids.

The chain combines TRBV19 with TRBJ2-3; D gene uncertain. V was shortened by 3 bases and J by 5 bases, with 3 bases between the two germline ends. This CDR3 is built from 11 residues. Germline CDR1 is LNHDA and CDR2 is SQIVND (reference sequence). CDR3 DNA sequence: TGTGCCAGTAGTATTCAAGATACGCAGTATTTT. It translates to CASSIQDTQYF. Full variable domain (outside the CDR3, taken from reference TRBV19 and TRBJ2-3): DGGITQSPKYLFRKEGQNVTLSCEQNLNHDAMYWYRQDPGQGLRLIYYSQIVNDFQKGDIAEGYSVSREKKESFPLTVTSAQKNPTAFYLCASSIQDTQYFGPGTRLTVL.

The CDR3 DNA reads as TGTGCCACTAGCTTCGCAGGGGCTGGGGCCAACGTCCTGACTTTC. This translates into CATSFAGAGANVLTF. The chain uses TRBV2 and TRBJ2-6, with D maybe TRBD1 (6 bases). V was clipped by 10 bases and J by 2 bases, with 15 bases between them. The CDR3 spans 15 residues. Germline lookup yields CDR1 SNHLY and CDR2 FYNNEI.

This clone was recorded once. The chain combines TRBV7-9 with TRBJ2-5, with a possible D match to TRBD1 (5 bases). V lost 1 base, J lost 0 bases, and 6 bases lay in between. The CDR3 loop spans 14 amino acids. Germline values: CDR1 SEHNR, CDR2 FQNEAQ (reference sequence). In DNA, the CDR3 is TGTGCCAGCAGCTTAGTGACAGACCAAGAGACCCAGTACTTC. As protein: CASSLVTDQETQYF.

This chain connects TRBV7-8 to TRBJ2-5; D is possibly TRBD1 (6 bases). TRBJ2-7 explains the end of the DNA better; the J call may be wrong. The germline gives CDR1 SGHVS, CDR2 FQNEAQ. The CDR3 has 12 amino acids. Here the CDR3 DNA reads TGTGCCAGCAGCGACAGGAACCACGAGCAGTACTTC. Its translation: CASSDRNHEQYF.

V usage is TRBV4-2 and J usage is TRBJ2-7; 7 positions agree with TRBD2. The J segment lost 7 bases and the V segment lost 3 bases, leaving 18 bases of the junction unmatched. Germline assignment: CDR1 LGHNA and CDR2 YNFKEQ. The CDR3 covers 17 residues. DNA of the CDR3: TGTGCCAGCAGCCACACTAGCGCGTCTAGCCGAGTACGGGAGCAGTACTTC. Encoded protein: CASSHTSASSRVREQYF.

This clone was seen only once. The genes are TRBV28 and TRBJ2-5; tentatively, D is TRBD1 (6 bases). CDR1 is MDHEN, CDR2 SYDVKM, per germline. Deletions cut 5 bases from V and 2 bases from J, with 9 bases between. This CDR3 region has 13 residues. The CDR3 DNA follows: TGTGCCAGCAGTCTGGACAGTCAAGAGACCCAGTACTTC. Its translation is CASSLDSQETQYF.

The J gene is TRBJ2-2, the V gene TRBV28, with D possibly TRBD2 on 6 matching bases. V was clipped by 10 bases and J by 5 bases, with 11 bases between them. The CDR3 is 12 residues long. Germline CDR1 is MDHEN and CDR2 is SYDVKM. The CDR3 sequence is CAIRAGTGELFF. For the CDR3, the DNA is TGTGCCATCCGAGCGGGTACCGGGGAGCTGTTTTTT.

The chain carries TRBV4-1 and TRBJ2-7; TRBD2 is a possible D gene (5 bases). Trimming left V 1 base short and J 0 bases short, with 10 bases between. The CDR3 runs to 15 residues. Germline values: CDR1 MGHRA, CDR2 YSYEKL. The CDR3 protein is CASSQAPGISYEQYF. CDR3 in DNA: TGCGCCAGCAGCCAAGCCCCGGGGATCTCCTACGAGCAGTACTTC.

The chain links TRBV7-2 to TRBJ2-2; D ambiguous. Looked up from germline, CDR1 is SGHTA and CDR2 is FQGNSA. V lost 3 bases, J lost 4 bases, and 9 bases lay in between. This CDR3 has 14 residues. The CDR3 DNA is TGTGCCAGCAGCTTGCCGGCAGGCACCGGGGAGCTGTTTTTT. This sequence encodes CASSLPAGTGELFF. Full variable domain (remainder filled in from reference TRBV7-2 and TRBJ2-2): GAGVSQSPSNKVTEKGKDVELRCDPISGHTALYWYRQSLGQGLEFLIYFQGNSAPDKSGLPSDRFSAERTGGSVSTLTIQRTQQEDSAVYLCASSLPAGTGELFFGEGSRLTVL.

The chain carries TRBV7-9 and TRBJ2-1, with 12 bases matching TRBD2. This CDR3 has 15 residues. Germline V lookup: CDR1 SEHNR, CDR2 FQNEAQ (reference sequence). After removal of 8 bases from V and 2 bases from J, the junction contained 4 bases not matched to a gene. The CDR3 region has the DNA TGTGCCAGCGGGACTAGCGGGCCTACCTACAATGAGCAGTTCTTC. It specifies CASGTSGPTYNEQFF.

The chain joins TRBV28 to TRBJ2-7, with 9 bases that match TRBD2. V trimming: 3 bases; J trimming: 6 bases; junction bases outside the gene matches: 9. Germline V gene lookup returns CDR1 MDHEN and CDR2 SYDVKM. This CDR3 contains 15 residues. The CDR3 region has the DNA TGTGCCAGCAGTTTCGGGGCGGGAGGGCCTATCGAGCAGTACTTC. It is translated as CASSFGAGGPIEQYF.

CDR3 loop: CASSPYGASGSSYEQYF. DNA of the CDR3: TGTGCCAGCAGCCCCTATGGGGCTAGCGGGAGCTCCTACGAGCAGTACTTC. The chain combines TRBV7-9 with TRBJ2-7; 10 bases match TRBD2. The CDR3 length is 17 residues. CDR1 and CDR2 from the germline V gene are SEHNR and FQNEAQ (reference sequence). Germline trimming cut 5 bases from V and 0 bases from J; bases unmatched to any gene: 10.

CDR3: CASSYKTGVLNEQFF. The DNA for the CDR3 is TGTGCCAGCAGTTACAAGACAGGGGTGCTCAATGAGCAGTTCTTC. The chain recombines TRBV6-5 with TRBJ2-1; 8 bases fit TRBD1. The germline V gene encodes CDR1 MNHEY and CDR2 SVGAGI. The V segment lost 2 bases and the J segment 6 bases; nucleotides outside the gene matches: 6. The CDR3 loop spans 15 amino acids.